The T cell receptor beta chain described here comes from a study of T cell repertoires in cytomegalovirus infection. Study at large: Use of recently identified HLA-C-restricted and well-studied HLA-B-restricted CMV epitopes was part of the study. In public TCR beta signatures, there were indications of both CMV infection and matching HLA type.

TCRdb reprocessed the reads via MiXCR and lists one record per CDR3 protein. This table has a few hundred thousand distinct CDR3 sequences, around two fifths appearing once. The CDR3 consists of 17 residues. Germline V gives CDR1 DFQATT, CDR2 SNEGSKA (reference sequence). V was clipped by 0 bases and J by 0 bases, with 17 bases between them. Notes on this clonotype: The antigen is unknown.

Study-level points and caveats: Cumulative public TCR beta family frequency identified CMV carriers with the relevant HLA.

This specimen was cultured PBMCs, taken from culture after CMV antigen stimulation. This sequence was found in a human donor in good health (CMV status not recorded). Some clones in this sample may be carry-over from other donors' samples. This chain connects TRBV20-1 to TRBJ1-1, with D possibly TRBD1 on 5 matching bases. The CDR3 DNA is TGCAGTGCTAGAGATCGTTCGGGCACGGGGCTGAACACTGAAGCTTTCTTT. Its translation is CSARDRSGTGLNTEAFF.